A selection of T cell receptor beta chains follows, all from one sample in a study of blood T cells in healthy people across ages. TCRdb passed the 5' RACE reads through MiXCR, listing each CDR3 protein once. Of around 670,000 distinct CDR3 sequences listed, around 31% are singletons. The source material was blood. Receptor source: a woman older than 75 in good health. CDR3s include the opening cysteine and the closing phenylalanine or tryptophan. A D gene is named only where the DNA matches it firmly. Size is omitted from some rows. Given values are once, few, many or a class for expanded clones.

many,TRBJ2-7,TRBD2,TRBV7-2,CASSFEIAGGVEQYF,TGTGCCAGCAGCTTCGAAATAGCGGGGGGGGTCGAGCAGTACTTC
few,TRBJ1-6,.,TRBV5-1,CASSLSTGTPTNSPLHF,TGCGCCAGCAGCCTTTCCACTGGGACACCGACGAATTCACCCCTCCACTTT
many,TRBJ1-5,TRBD1,TRBV15,CATSTRTGSNQPQHF,TGTGCCACCAGCACCAGGACAGGGAGCAATCAGCCCCAGCATTTT
.,TRBJ1-2,.,TRBV9,CASSVVAAWNGYTF,TGTGCCAGCAGCGTAGTTGCAGCCTGGAATGGCTACACCTTC
many,TRBJ1-4,.,TRBV5-1,CASSVGTRNEKLFF,TGCGCCAGCAGCGTCGGGACGCGGAATGAAAAACTGTTTTTT
few,TRBJ2-7,TRBD2,TRBV11-2,CASSASGIPSYEQYF,TGTGCCAGCAGCGCTAGCGGGATTCCCTCCTACGAGCAGTACTTC
many,TRBJ1-5,.,TRBV3-1,CASSQSGTPQHF,TGTGCCAGCAGCCAATCAGGGACCCCCCAGCATTTT
many,TRBJ2-1,TRBD2,TRBV11-3,CASSFGTSGGVEQFF,TGTGCCAGCAGCTTCGGGACTAGCGGGGGGGTTGAGCAGTTCTTC
many,TRBJ1-6,.,TRBV12-3/TRBV12-4,CASSLVHGSPLHF,TGTGCCAGCAGTTTAGTGCATGGTTCACCCCTCCACTTT
.,TRBJ2-6,.,TRBV7-9,CASSLESGANVLTF,TGTGCCAGCAGCTTAGAGTCCGGGGCCAACGTCCTGACTTTC
.,TRBJ2-4,.,TRBV5-5,CASSLALGAGKNIQYF,TGTGCCAGCAGCTTGGCTCTGGGGGCAGGCAAAAACATTCAGTACTTC
.,TRBJ2-7,TRBD2,TRBV12-3/TRBV12-4,CASSSRIAGGSYNEQYF,TGTGCCAGCAGTTCCAGAATAGCGGGGGGGAGCTACAATGAGCAGTACTTC
few,TRBJ2-2,TRBD2,TRBV6-1,CASRISGGRTGELFF,TGTGCCAGCAGAATTAGCGGGGGGCGGACCGGGGAGCTGTTTTTT
.,TRBJ1-4,.,TRBV2,CASSENRGANEKLFF,TGTGCCAGCAGTGAAAATCGGGGGGCTAATGAAAAACTGTTTTTT
.,TRBJ1-4,.,TRBV9,CASSVEGNHEKLFF,TGTGCCAGCAGCGTCGAGGGAAACCATGAAAAACTGTTTTTT
.,TRBJ1-6,.,TRBV6-6,CASLDGGSSYNSPLHF,TGTGCCAGCCTGGACGGGGGAAGCTCCTATAATTCACCCCTCCACTTT
many,TRBJ1-2,.,TRBV2,CASSERAGDYTF,TGTGCCAGCAGTGAAAGGGCAGGGGACTACACCTTC
many,TRBJ2-2,.,TRBV18,CASSPPVNTGELFF,TGTGCCAGCTCACCACCCGTGAACACCGGGGAGCTGTTTTTT
many,TRBJ2-3,.,TRBV7-2,CASSLLGRADTQYF,TGTGCCAGCAGCTTATTGGGGCGGGCGGATACGCAGTATTTT
.,TRBJ2-7,TRBD2,TRBV20-1,CSARASGRARPYEQYF,TGCAGTGCTAGAGCTAGCGGCAGGGCCCGACCCTACGAGCAGTACTTC
many,TRBJ2-7,.,TRBV28,CAIKKVPYEQYF,TGTGCCATCAAGAAGGTTCCCTACGAGCAGTACTTC
many,TRBJ2-7,TRBD1,TRBV5-6,CASSLIVGTGNEQYF,TGTGCCAGCAGCTTGATAGTTGGGACAGGCAACGAGCAGTACTTC